The source of this TCR beta chain is a study of blood T cell repertoires in COVID-19. The CDR3 is made up of 11 amino acids. The germline V gene has CDR1 SGHTA and CDR2 FQGNSA. V was pared by 4 bases and J by 13 bases, with 6 bases of the junction left unmatched. Each recovered donor of Cohort 3 presented with two negative PCRs, clearance, or symptom resolution. The authors' processing: Scientists estimated how many nucleated cells there were by amplifying reference gene primers. The assay was immunoSEQ multiplex PCR, and TCRdb's table has in-frame clones only and misses some. V, J and clone size are those of that table, while D and trimming were read from the DNA. The profile shows some 350,000 clones, approximately 87% of them singletons.

The rearrangement joins TRBV7-2 to TRBJ1-2, with 7 bases fitting TRBD1. Sequencing was performed on PBMCs or T cells enriched from blood (not recorded which). The receptor was derived from a woman in her 30s who had recovered from COVID-19. The CDR3, as DNA: TGTGCCAGCAGCTCCGGGACAGTTTGCACCTTC. Translating it yields CASSSGTVCTF.